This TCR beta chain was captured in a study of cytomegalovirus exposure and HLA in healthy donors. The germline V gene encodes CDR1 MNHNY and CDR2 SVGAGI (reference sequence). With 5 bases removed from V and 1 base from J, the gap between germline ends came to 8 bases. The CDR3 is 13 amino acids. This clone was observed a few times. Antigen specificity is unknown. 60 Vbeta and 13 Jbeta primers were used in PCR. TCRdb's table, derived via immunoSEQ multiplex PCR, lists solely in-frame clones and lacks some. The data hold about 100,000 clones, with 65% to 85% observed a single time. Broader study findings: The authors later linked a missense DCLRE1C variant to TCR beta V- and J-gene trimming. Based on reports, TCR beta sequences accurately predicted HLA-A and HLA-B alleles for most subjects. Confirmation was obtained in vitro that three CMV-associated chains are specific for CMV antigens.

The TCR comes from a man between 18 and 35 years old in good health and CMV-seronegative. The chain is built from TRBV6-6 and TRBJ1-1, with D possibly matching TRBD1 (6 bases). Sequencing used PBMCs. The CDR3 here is CASSRQANTEAFF. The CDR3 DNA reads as TGTGCCAGCAGTCGACAGGCGAACACTGAAGCTTTCTTT.